The clone carrying this TCR beta chain was detected a few times. These data belong to a study of T cell clones after liver transplantation. Germline CDR1 and CDR2: KGHSH and LQKENI. There are 17 residues in the CDR3. After removal of 3 bases from V and 0 bases from J, the junction contained 8 bases not matched to a gene. TCRdb's table, derived via immunoSEQ multiplex PCR, lists solely in-frame clones and lacks some. The sample has some 120,000 clones, 90% seen once. Sequenced here: CD4+ T cells from blood, sampled 12 months after liver transplant. The chain is built from TRBV18 and TRBJ1-2; 9 bases are shared with TRBD1. The source of this sequence is a human patient who received a liver transplant. Among the T cells, some may be from the graft donor. This chain's CDR3 is CASSPETGGSTNYGYTF. DNA of the CDR3: TGTGCCAGCTCACCCGAAACAGGGGGCTCTACTAACTATGGCTACACCTTC.